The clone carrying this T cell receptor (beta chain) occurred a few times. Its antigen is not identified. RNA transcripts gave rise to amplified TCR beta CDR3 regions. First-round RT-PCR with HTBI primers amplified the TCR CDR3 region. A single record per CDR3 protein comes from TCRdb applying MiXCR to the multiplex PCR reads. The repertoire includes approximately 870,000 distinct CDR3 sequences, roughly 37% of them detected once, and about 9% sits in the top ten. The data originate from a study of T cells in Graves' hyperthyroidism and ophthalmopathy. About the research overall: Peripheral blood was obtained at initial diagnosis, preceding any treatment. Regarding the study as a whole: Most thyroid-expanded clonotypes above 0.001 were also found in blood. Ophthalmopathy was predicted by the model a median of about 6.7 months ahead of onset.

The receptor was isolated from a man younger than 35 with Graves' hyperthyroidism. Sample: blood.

CDR3 region: CASSYNGREEKLFF. CDR3 nucleotides: TGTGCCAGCAGTTATAACGGCAGGGAAGAAAAACTGTTTTTT. This chain links TRBV7-9 with TRBJ1-4; D possibly corresponds to TRBD1 (5 bases). Germline V lookup: CDR1 SEHNR, CDR2 FQNEAQ (reference sequence). The CDR3 runs 14 residues. Trimming removed 6 bases at V and 8 bases at J, with 16 bases between.